This T cell receptor beta chain was identified in a study of shared clonotypes between healthy human individuals. Background on the study: Donors consisted of two women and a few men between 18 and 49. Donors had three CD4 naive, three CD4 memory, two CD8 naive and one CD8 memory plate apiece. Overall study findings and caveats: Naive subsets generally had larger estimated richness than memory subsets. In this cohort, only blood was sampled, and tissue repertoires likely differ.

Concerning this clone itself: Its cognate antigen is unknown.

Some clones are missing from TCRdb's copy, which holds only in-frame ones; the method was immunoSEQ multiplex PCR. The data show more than 2 million clones, with about 95% seen just once and roughly 1% held by the top ten. Selected positively for CCR7 and CD45RO-negative, naive CD8 cells excluded terminally differentiated effector memory CD45RA+ cells. Deletions cut 2 bases from V and 4 bases from J, with 14 bases between. The CDR3 extends over 15 amino acids. In germline, CDR1 is MDHEN, CDR2 SYDVKM. This chain links TRBV28 with TRBJ1-1; the D is unclear. This TCR was sampled from a man in his late teens or twenties in good health. Sequences were obtained from naive CD8+ T cells sorted from blood. The CDR3 spells CASSLGREDGTEAFF. CDR3 DNA sequence: TGTGCCAGCAGTTTAGGACGGGAGGATGGCACTGAAGCTTTCTTT.